These 9 T cell receptor beta chains originate from one sample sequenced in a study of blood T cell repertoires in COVID-19. Assay used: immunoSEQ multiplex PCR; TCRdb lists only in-frame clones, some missing. This sample yields approximately 360,000 clones, of which roughly 90% are seen a single time; roughly 1.2% belongs to the top ten. What was sequenced was peripheral blood. The receptors stem from a man between 40 and 49 years old with acute or convalescent COVID-19.

V and J are TRBV28 and TRBJ2-2, with D perhaps TRBD2 (5 bases). There are 12 residues in the CDR3. Germline loops: CDR1 MDHEN, CDR2 SYDVKM. This CDR3 reads CVVLGLRGELFF. The CDR3 coding sequence is TGTGTCGTCCTAGGACTCCGCGGGGAGCTGTTTTTT.

The chain couples TRBV18 to TRBJ2-1; D is possibly TRBD2 (6 bases). This CDR3 has 16 amino acids. CDR1 KGHSH and CDR2 LQKENI come from the germline V gene. V was pared by 0 bases and J by 7 bases, with 16 bases between. Here the CDR3 reads CASSPPSGGQGNEQFF. The CDR3 DNA reads TGTGCCAGCTCACCACCGAGCGGAGGGCAGGGTAATGAGCAGTTCTTC.

This chain links TRBV25-1 with TRBJ1-5; D call uncertain. There are 15 residues in the CDR3. Per the germline V gene, CDR1 is MGHDK and CDR2 is SYGVNS. With 1 base removed from V and 5 bases from J, the gap between germline ends came to 12 bases. Here the CDR3 DNA reads TGTGCCAGCAGTGAATTATGGTTGGCCGATCAGCCCCAGCATTTT. Protein: CASSELWLADQPQHF.

This clone was observed a few times. The CDR3 nucleotides read TGTGCCAGCAGTGATTGGACAGCTAAACTGTTTTTT. The encoded protein is CASSDWTAKLFF. The V gene is TRBV6-1, the J gene TRBJ1-4; maybe TRBD1 (6 bases). This CDR3 contains 12 residues. Germline CDR1 reads MNHNS; CDR2 reads SASEGT. V shed 3 bases and J shed 11 bases, with 10 bases lying between them.

This clone appeared once. V gene TRBV9 combines with J gene TRBJ2-1, with TRBD2 as a possible D gene (5 bases). Looked up from germline, CDR1 is SGDLS and CDR2 is YYNGEE. V was cut by 0 bases and J by 3 bases, with 10 bases left in between. The CDR3 spans 15 residues. The CDR3 is CASSVELDNYNEQFF. The CDR3 DNA reads as TGTGCCAGCAGCGTAGAACTAGACAACTACAATGAGCAGTTCTTC.

The DNA for the CDR3 is TGCAGCGTTGAAGGTCTAGCGGGAGGGGAGCAGTACTTC. Translation gives CSVEGLAGGEQYF. J is TRBJ2-7 and V is TRBV29-1; 12 positions agree with TRBD2. With 1 base clipped from V and 7 bases from J, the junction kept 2 bases outside the gene matches. The V gene's germline CDR1 is SQVTM and CDR2 ANQGSEA. The CDR3 has 13 residues.

V usage is TRBV7-3 and J usage is TRBJ2-7; D not resolved. The CDR3 runs to 10 residues. Germline loops: CDR1 SGHTA, CDR2 FQGTGA. The V end was cut by 10 bases, the J end by 6 bases, with 10 bases between. This chain's CDR3 is CATKSPEQYF. The CDR3 bases are TGTGCCACCAAAAGCCCCGAGCAGTACTTC.

This chain uses TRBV12-3 or TRBV12-4 with TRBJ2-1, with 8 bases lining up with TRBD2. The ends lost 6 bases at V and 8 bases at J; junction bases unmatched: 6. The CDR3 contains 13 residues. Here the CDR3 reads CASRGGLVHEQFF. In DNA form, the CDR3 reads TGTGCCAGCAGAGGGGGACTAGTCCATGAGCAGTTCTTC.

The V gene is TRBV30, the J gene TRBJ1-1; 7 bases agree with TRBD1. This CDR3 is built from 18 residues. V lost 2 bases to trimming and J lost 4 bases; unmatched junction nucleotides: 19. The V gene's germline CDR1 is GTSNPN and CDR2 SVGIG (reference sequence). CDR3 DNA sequence: TGTGCCTGGAGTCCTCCCGAACATTACAGGGGAGAGGGCACTGAAGCTTTCTTT. It yields the protein CAWSPPEHYRGEGTEAFF. The entire variable domain, with the rest obtained from reference TRBV30 and TRBJ1-1, is as follows: SQTIHQWPATLVQPVGSPLSLECTVEGTSNPNLYWYRQAAGRGLQLLFYSVGIGQISSEVPQNLSASRPQDRQFILSSKKLLLSDSGFYLCAWSPPEHYRGEGTEAFFGQGTRLTVV.